The text below deals with one T cell receptor (beta chain). What it binds is unknown. The PCR made use of 60 Vbeta and 13 Jbeta primers. Assay: immunoSEQ multiplex PCR; the TCRdb copy retains only in-frame clones and omits some. The data contain around 50,000 clones, about 80% of them singletons. The CDR3 has 12 residues. The V and J ends lost 7 bases and 3 bases respectively, with 10 bases between them. Germline values: CDR1 SGHAT, CDR2 FQNNGV. These data belong to a study of cytomegalovirus exposure and HLA in healthy donors. Across the study: Early released data comprised about 84 million unique TCRs from HLA-typed donors. Among the roughly 400 genotyped donors, more than 70% were placed in the Caucasian-associated ancestry cluster. Study results and caveats: A later analysis revealed that TCR association rates differed between HLA loci, peaking at DRB1 and bottoming out at HLA-C.

This sequence joins TRBV11-2 and TRBJ2-7; D perhaps matches TRBD1 (6 bases). The sequenced sample was PBMCs. The receptor was isolated from a man aged 35 to 55 in good health and CMV-seronegative. The CDR3 coding sequence is TGTGCCAGCAATAACAGGGACTACGAGCAGTACTTC. This encodes CASNNRDYEQYF. Combining the CDR3 with reference TRBV11-2 and TRBJ2-7 gives the whole variable domain EAGVAQSPRYKIIEKRQSVAFWCNPISGHATLYWYQQILGQGPKLLIQFQNNGVVDDSQLPKDRFSAERLKGVDSTLKIQPAKLEDSAVYLCASNNRDYEQYFGPGTRLTVT.